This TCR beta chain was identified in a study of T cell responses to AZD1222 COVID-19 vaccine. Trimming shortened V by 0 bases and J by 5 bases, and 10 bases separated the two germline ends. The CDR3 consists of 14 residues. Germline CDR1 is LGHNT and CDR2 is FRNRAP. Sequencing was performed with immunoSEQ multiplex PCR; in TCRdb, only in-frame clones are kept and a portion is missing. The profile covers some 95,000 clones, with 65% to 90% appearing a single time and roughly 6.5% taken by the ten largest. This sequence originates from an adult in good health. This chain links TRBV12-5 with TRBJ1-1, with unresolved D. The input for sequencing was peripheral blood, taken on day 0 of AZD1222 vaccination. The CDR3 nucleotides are TGTGCTAGTGGTTTGGTACGATGGGGTACTGAAGCTTTCTTT. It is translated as CASGLVRWGTEAFF.